This TCR beta chain was found in a study of blood T cell repertoires in COVID-19. Measured with immunoSEQ multiplex PCR; TCRdb has only the in-frame clones, and not every one. The sample records almost 300,000 clones, roughly 90% being singletons. Trimming at V came to 2 bases and at J to 1 base, leaving 3 bases not matched to a gene. Germline lookup yields CDR1 LGHNA and CDR2 YNFKEQ. The CDR3 contains 15 residues. During active infection, Seattle patients enrolled and were then monitored through disease. This clonotype originated in a woman in her twenties or thirties with COVID-19, enrolled during active disease. The chain carries TRBV4-2 and TRBJ2-3; 7 bases are a match to TRBD2. Sequencing was performed on peripheral blood. As DNA, the CDR3 is TGTGCCAGCAGCCAATCGGGGGGTCGCACAGATACGCAGTATTTT. Translation gives CASSQSGGRTDTQYF.